The present TCR beta chain was sequenced within a study of CD8 T cells in ankylosing spondylitis. Each CDR3 protein gets one entry after TCRdb re-called the 5' RACE reads with MiXCR. Altogether about 210,000 distinct CDR3 sequences are present, 7.5% to 9.5% being singletons, with the ten largest covering 4.8%. Overall study findings and caveats: Before this, some motif variants had been reported in reactive arthritis synovial fluid and blood. Characteristic, it appeared, of ankylosing spondylitis blood was a TCR beta motif of about eight highly homologous variants.

This clonotype came up many times. Antigen unknown. Sequencing used blood, either unsorted or a sorted T cell fraction (not recorded which). This clonotype originated in a female donor with ankylosing spondylitis or in good health (not recorded which).

The DNA for the CDR3 is TGTGCCAGCAGTCCCCCCGGGAGCAGGGTAGAGGAAAAACTGTTTTTT. It yields the protein CASSPPGSRVEEKLFF. The chain recombines TRBV6-1 with TRBJ1-4; D may be TRBD1 (5 bases). The CDR3 extends over 16 amino acids. V was trimmed by 5 bases and J by 8 bases, leaving 21 bases between them. Germline assignment: CDR1 MNHNS and CDR2 SASEGT.